This T cell receptor (beta chain) emerged from a study of CD8+ T cells in alopecia areata. CDR1 and CDR2 (germline): SGHDT, YYEEEE. The V and J ends lost 3 bases and 1 base respectively, with 7 bases between them. The CDR3 spans 13 residues. This clone appeared a few times. cDNA reverse transcribed from extracted RNA served as the sequencing template. Libraries were prepared by immunoSEQ multiplex PCR; TCRdb keeps only in-frame clonotypes and omits some of them. The sample lists 150,000 to 200,000 clones, less than 70% seen once, with about 1.3% in the top ten. Sample treatment: oral pan-JAK inhibitor, 5-10 mg twice daily.

This clonotype originated in a human donor with alopecia areata. The sample was CD4+ T cells sorted from blood, taken at roughly week 49, from a patient treated with tofacitinib. V and J are TRBV5-6 and TRBJ1-1; D gene ambiguous. Here the CDR3 DNA reads TGTGCCAGCAGCTCTGGGCCGAACACTGAAGCTTTCTTT. Encoded protein: CASSSGPNTEAFF. The full variable domain, its missing parts supplied by reference TRBV5-6 and TRBJ1-1, is DAGVTQSPTHLIKTRGQQVTLRCSPKSGHDTVSWYQQALGQGPQFIFQYYEEEERQRGNFPDRFSGHQFPNYSSELNVNALLLGDSALYLCASSSGPNTEAFFGQGTRLTVV.